One T cell receptor (beta chain) is described in this entry. A second roughly 6 to 12 cycle PCR used barcoded and J-beta primers. Each CDR3 protein gets one entry after TCRdb re-called the 5' RACE reads with MiXCR. The sample holds 1.5 million to 2 million distinct CDR3 sequences, 28% seen once. The source of the sample is a study of blood T cells in healthy people across ages. Healthy Caucasian individuals from Russia aged about 6 to 95 were enrolled as donors. Germline trimming cut 5 bases from V and 5 bases from J; bases unmatched to any gene: 17. The CDR3 has 18 amino acids. This sequence joins TRBV12-3 or TRBV12-4 and TRBJ2-5; 10 positions agree with TRBD1. The sequencing sample was made of blood. This clonotype originated in a woman aged 30 to 39 in good health. CDR3 nucleotides: TGTGCCAGCAGTACTACGTCTCCCGGGACAGGGGTTGAGGAGACCCAGTACTTC. Protein product: CASSTTSPGTGVEETQYF.